The present TCR beta chain was sequenced within a study of memory CD4+ T cells and cytomegalovirus serostatus. Study outcomes and limitations: Each of 67 CMV-associated TCRbeta sequences occurred in one to five individuals.

Libraries were prepared by immunoSEQ multiplex PCR; TCRdb keeps only in-frame clonotypes and omits some of them. The sample holds 40,000 to 55,000 clones, roughly 78% seen once. Single viable CD3+CD4+CD8-CD45RO+ cells were sorted as the memory CD4+ T cells. As concerns this clone: Its specificity is not known.

The sequencing input was memory CD4+ T cells from blood. This sequence was found in an adult in good health and CMV-seronegative.

CDR3 sequence (DNA): TGTGCCAGCAGTCCCACCCTCACAGATACGCAGTATTTT. It is translated as CASSPTLTDTQYF. J is TRBJ2-3 and V is TRBV2; D gene ambiguous. Trimming stripped 5 bases from V and 2 bases from J, with 8 bases between. Germline V CDR1 and CDR2: SNHLY, FYNNEI. The CDR3 sequence is 13 residues long.